The following is a TCR beta chain sequence with its context. Its cognate antigen is unknown. The data were produced by immunoSEQ multiplex PCR, yet TCRdb's version contains in-frame clones alone and is incomplete. The sample includes 30,000 to 35,000 clones, roughly 80% of them seen just once. This sample stems from a study of T cells in narcolepsy. The study's findings and limits: Same-patient CSF and blood CD4+ T cell clonotypes included HCRT-specific and TRIB2-specific autoreactive ones.

The CDR3 has 18 amino acids. Germline V lookup: CDR1 LGHNT, CDR2 FRNRAP. The V end was cut by 0 bases, the J end by 0 bases, with 12 bases between. Source material: CD45RA- memory CD4+ T cells from PBMCs. This clonotype was sampled from a human donor with narcolepsy. The chain employs TRBV12-5 and TRBJ2-6, with D hard to call. Written as DNA, the CDR3 is TGTGCTAGTGGTTTGGTAGTGCCGGGTCCCTCTGGGGCCAACGTCCTGACTTTC. Its translation is CASGLVVPGPSGANVLTF. The entire variable domain, with the rest obtained from reference TRBV12-5 and TRBJ2-6, is as follows: DARVTQTPRHKVTEMGQEVTMRCQPILGHNTVFWYRQTMMQGLELLAYFRNRAPLDDSGMPKDRFSAEMPDATLATLKIQPSEPRDSAVYFCASGLVVPGPSGANVLTFGAGSRLTVL.